A single sample gave rise to the 6 T cell receptor beta chains below, sequenced in a study of CD8+ T cells in alopecia areata. Treatment meaning: oral pan-JAK inhibitor, 5-10 mg twice daily. Investigators isolated RNA and reverse transcribed it into cDNA to act as the sequencing template. Clones were read by immunoSEQ multiplex PCR, and TCRdb kept only the in-frame ones, dropping some. The sample consists of under 350,000 clones, 58% of them appearing once. The sample consisted of CD4+ T cells sorted from blood, taken at week 24, from a patient treated with tofacitinib. Source of these receptors: a human donor with alopecia areata.

The chain uses TRBV4-3 and TRBJ1-2; D not resolved. V dropped 2 bases and J dropped 7 bases, with 8 bases sitting between them. The CDR3 covers 12 residues. From germline, CDR1 is LGHNA and CDR2 YSLEER. The CDR3 nucleotides are TGCGCCAGCAGCCAAAGCGAGTTTGGCTACACCTTC. Residues: CASSQSEFGYTF.

J is TRBJ1-5 and V is TRBV30; the D is unclear. Looked up from germline, CDR1 is GTSNPN and CDR2 is SVGIG (reference sequence). V lost 6 bases to trimming and J lost 1 base, with 13 bases between them. The CDR3 covers 14 residues. The CDR3 nucleotides are TGTGCCTGCAGGACCGGTGCGAGCAATCAGCCCCAGCATTTT. Its protein is CACRTGASNQPQHF.

The gene calls are TRBV10-2 and TRBJ1-6, with no clear D. CDR1 WSHSY and CDR2 SAAADI come from the germline V gene. Trimming took 2 bases from V and 8 from J, leaving 10 bases between them. The CDR3 sequence is 14 residues long. The CDR3 DNA reads TGCGCCAGCAGTGAGACGGGAGTATATTCACCCCTCCACTTT. Translating it yields CASSETGVYSPLHF.

The chain uses TRBV30 and TRBJ1-2; D unresolved. Germline V CDR1 and CDR2: GTSNPN, SVGIG (reference sequence). The V end lost 4 bases, the J end lost 4 bases, and 7 bases lay between the germline ends. The CDR3 is 11 amino acids. The CDR3 is CAWIEGYGYTF. The CDR3, as DNA: TGTGCCTGGATAGAGGGCTATGGCTACACCTTC.

The V call is TRBV29-1, the J call TRBJ1-2, with 10 bases lining up with TRBD1. The CDR3 spans 12 residues. V trimming: 3 bases; J trimming: 8 bases; junction bases outside the gene matches: 3. The V gene's germline CDR1 is SQVTM and CDR2 ANQGSEA. This CDR3 is CSVDGTGVGYTF. CDR3 DNA: TGCAGCGTTGACGGGACAGGGGTCGGCTACACCTTC.

The chain recombines TRBV6-5 with TRBJ1-2, with D perhaps TRBD1 (5 bases). The ends were cut back, 0 bases at V and 3 bases at J, with 11 bases in the middle. Germline V gene lookup returns CDR1 MNHEY and CDR2 SVGAGI. The CDR3 runs 15 residues. The chain's CDR3 is CASSYSFDRDYGYTF. The CDR3 region has the DNA TGTGCCAGCAGTTACTCCTTCGACAGAGACTATGGCTACACCTTC.